A selection of T cell receptor beta chains follows, all from one sample in a study of shared clonotypes between healthy human individuals. Repertoires were generated with immunoSEQ multiplex PCR, while TCRdb's copy carries only in-frame clones and drops some. Seen here are about 1.5 million clones, around 98% observed once, and the top ten hold 0.4% to 0.45%. Source material: naive CD4+ T cells sorted from blood. These receptors all come from a man aged 25-45 years in good health. Both conserved end residues are part of each CDR3. D genes are given only for firm matches. The size entry is marked missing in some rows and otherwise reads once, few, many or a size class.

clone_size	d_call	v_call	j_call	cdr3_aa	cdr3_nt
.	.	TRBV9	TRBJ2-2	CASSVIGQPFGPGELFF	TGTGCCAGCAGCGTAATCGGACAGCCGTTCGGACCCGGGGAGCTGTTTTTT
.	.	TRBV2	TRBJ1-1	CASSDTGPNTEAFF	TGTGCCAGCAGTGATACGGGCCCGAACACTGAAGCTTTCTTT
once	.	TRBV5-1	TRBJ1-3	CASSLTDSSGNTIYF	TGCGCCAGCAGCTTAACGGACAGCTCTGGAAACACCATATATTTT
.	.	TRBV15	TRBJ1-4	CATSRHTPRIGRHNEKLFF	TGTGCCACCAGCAGACATACCCCCCGGATCGGGAGGCACAATGAAAAACTGTTTTTT
once	TRBD2	TRBV7-9	TRBJ2-7	CASSWGASGISYEQYF	TGTGCCAGCAGCTGGGGAGCTAGCGGGATCTCCTACGAGCAGTACTTC
.	TRBD2	TRBV4-2	TRBJ2-7	CASSDAGLAGSSYEQYF	TGTGCCAGCAGCGACGCCGGACTAGCGGGAAGTTCTTACGAGCAGTACTTC
.	TRBD1	TRBV6-5	TRBJ1-3	CASSWDSSGNTIYF	TGTGCCAGCAGTTGGGACAGCTCTGGAAACACCATATATTTT
.	TRBD2	TRBV29-1	TRBJ2-1	CSVGSSGRSARGFF	TGCAGCGTTGGGTCCAGCGGGAGATCAGCACGGGGGTTCTTC
.	.	TRBV5-5	TRBJ1-4	CASSWGGKTNEKLFF	TGTGCCAGCAGCTGGGGTGGGAAGACTAATGAAAAACTGTTTTTT
.	.	TRBV18	TRBJ2-1	CASSPSRVSYNEQFF	TGTGCCAGCTCACCCTCTAGGGTCTCCTACAATGAGCAGTTCTTC
.	.	TRBV30	TRBJ1-1	CAWSTGQPFYTEAFF	TGTGCCTGGAGTACAGGACAGCCATTTTACACTGAAGCTTTCTTT
.	TRBD2	TRBV5-4	TRBJ2-7	CASSFGLAGVAAEQYF	TGTGCCAGCAGCTTCGGACTAGCGGGAGTCGCGGCCGAGCAGTACTTC
.	.	TRBV25-1	TRBJ1-4	CASSNYRIRPEKLFF	TGTGCCAGCAGCAACTACAGAATTCGACCCGAAAAACTGTTTTTT
.	TRBD2	TRBV7-9	TRBJ2-1	CASSSRLAGDLYNEQFF	TGTGCCAGCAGCTCCCGACTAGCGGGAGACCTCTACAATGAGCAGTTCTTC
.	TRBD2	TRBV7-9	TRBJ2-7	CASSLSRLAGDFYEQYF	TGTGCCAGCAGCTTATCTAGACTAGCGGGTGATTTCTACGAGCAGTACTTC
.	TRBD1	TRBV5-1	TRBJ2-5	CASSFDRGQQETQYF	TGCGCCAGCAGCTTCGACAGGGGGCAACAAGAGACCCAGTACTTC
.	TRBD1	TRBV5-1	TRBJ2-5	CASTGYGTEQETQYF	TGCGCCAGCACTGGTTATGGGACAGAGCAAGAGACCCAGTACTTC
once	TRBD1	TRBV9	TRBJ2-1	CASSVVGTVDNEQFF	TGTGCCAGCAGCGTAGTAGGGACAGTGGACAATGAGCAGTTCTTC
.	TRBD1	TRBV28	TRBJ1-3	CASSSQGVNTIYF	TGTGCCAGCAGTTCTCAGGGGGTAAACACCATATATTTT
.	TRBD2	TRBV7-2	TRBJ2-2	CASSLYLAGRTGELFF	TGTGCCAGCAGCTTATATCTAGCGGGAAGGACCGGGGAGCTGTTTTTT
.	.	TRBV15	TRBJ2-7	CATSRGGASYEQYF	TGTGCCACCAGCAGAGGAGGGGCTTCCTACGAGCAGTACTTC
.	.	TRBV5-6	TRBJ1-4	CASPIEKLFF	TGTGCCAGCCCGATAGAAAAACTGTTTTTT
.	.	TRBV7-6	TRBJ2-7	CASSSPSGATHYEQYF	TGTGCCAGCAGCTCGCCTTCAGGGGCAACCCACTACGAGCAGTACTTC
.	.	TRBV28	TRBJ1-5	CASSLISGTPSNQPQHF	TGTGCCAGCAGTTTAATATCGGGGACACCTAGCAATCAGCCCCAGCATTTT
.	.	TRBV10-3	TRBJ1-5	CAIRDYSNQPQHF	TGTGCCATCAGAGACTATAGCAATCAGCCCCAGCATTTT
once	TRBD2	TRBV4-1	TRBJ2-7	CASSQDPELAREQYF	TGCGCCAGCAGCCAAGACCCCGAACTAGCGAGAGAGCAGTACTTC
.	.	TRBV15	TRBJ2-1	CATRGQFF	TGTGCCACCAGAGGGCAGTTCTTC
.	.	TRBV7-9	TRBJ2-3	CASSLEGVWDTQYF	TGTGCCAGCAGCTTAGAAGGTGTTTGGGATACGCAGTATTTT
.	TRBD2	TRBV28	TRBJ2-1	CASSPIGAGVGNEQFF	TGTGCCAGCAGTCCGATCGGAGCGGGAGTAGGGAATGAGCAGTTCTTC
.	TRBD1	TRBV27	TRBJ1-2	CASSPLLGQGAIGYTF	TGTGCCAGCAGTCCACTCTTGGGACAGGGGGCAATTGGCTACACCTTC
.	.	TRBV14	TRBJ2-5	CASSQGFETQYF	TGTGCCAGCAGCCAAGGCTTTGAGACCCAGTACTTC
once	TRBD1	TRBV7-8	TRBJ1-1	CASSLEGAVLITEAFF	TGTGCCAGCAGCTTAGAGGGGGCGGTTTTGATCACTGAAGCTTTCTTT
few	.	TRBV18	TRBJ1-1	CASSPEIGSWATF	TGTGCCAGCTCACCTGAGATCGGGAGTTGGGCTACTTTT
.	TRBD1	TRBV9	TRBJ1-1	CASSPQGQGYDTEAFF	TGTGCCAGCAGCCCACAGGGACAGGGATATGACACTGAAGCTTTCTTT
.	TRBD1	TRBV5-1	TRBJ2-5	CASSSSDRGLQETQYF	TGCGCCAGCAGCTCTTCGGACAGGGGGCTGCAAGAGACCCAGTACTTC
.	.	TRBV18	TRBJ2-1	CASSLVIQGTRPPGNEQFF	TGTGCCAGCTCACTCGTAATTCAGGGGACGAGACCCCCGGGCAATGAGCAGTTCTTC
.	.	TRBV5-1	TRBJ1-1	CASKDPQGANTEAFF	TGCGCCAGCAAAGACCCACAGGGCGCGAACACTGAAGCTTTCTTT
.	.	TRBV19	TRBJ1-5	CASKTGTLNQPQHF	TGTGCCAGTAAAACTGGGACCCTGAATCAGCCCCAGCATTTT
.	TRBD1	TRBV4-1	TRBJ2-4	CASSQGFLWGQGVQNIQYF	TGCGCCAGCAGCCAAGGGTTCCTTTGGGGACAGGGGGTACAAAACATTCAGTACTTC
once	.	TRBV5-4	TRBJ2-6	CASSLAGVTATGANVLTF	TGTGCCAGCAGCTTGGCTGGCGTGACAGCAACTGGGGCCAACGTCCTGACTTTC
.	.	TRBV2	TRBJ2-2	CASSGDTGELFF	TGTGCCAGCAGTGGAGATACCGGGGAGCTGTTTTTT
.	TRBD1	TRBV6-6	TRBJ2-1	CASSLKGQGSYNEQFF	TGTGCCAGCAGTTTAAAGGGACAGGGCTCCTACAATGAGCAGTTCTTC
.	TRBD1	TRBV6-5	TRBJ2-1	CASRATGGSYNEQFF	TGTGCCAGCAGAGCGACAGGGGGCTCCTACAATGAGCAGTTCTTC
.	TRBD1	TRBV5-1	TRBJ1-2	CASSPRGGGVSGYTF	TGCGCCAGCAGCCCGCGTGGAGGGGGCGTCTCTGGCTACACCTTC
.	.	TRBV6-4	TRBJ2-1	CASRDSSYNEQFF	TGTGCCAGCAGGGATAGCTCCTACAATGAGCAGTTCTTC